This is a list of T cell receptor beta chains from one sample in a study of response to subunit inactivated influenza vaccine. TCRdb fed the RT-PCR reads into MiXCR, producing one record per CDR3 protein. The table lists approximately 160,000 distinct CDR3 sequences, about 10% of them singletons. The sample in question was CD8+ T cells sorted from PBMCs, obtained less than 25 months after vaccination. All receptors derive from a man aged 50 to 75 who received an inactivated influenza vaccine. CDR3s include the opening cysteine and the closing phenylalanine or tryptophan. Fields, in order: J gene, clone size, D gene, V gene, CDR3 DNA, CDR3 protein. A D gene is named only where the DNA matches it firmly. Clone size is stated in some rows and not others, as once, few, many or a class when expanded.

j_call: TRBJ2-7; clone_size: few; d_call: .; v_call: TRBV12-3/TRBV12-4; cdr3_nt: TGTGCCAGCAGTAGTATCGGGGTCGAGCAGTACTTC; cdr3_aa: CASSSIGVEQYF
j_call: TRBJ1-4; clone_size: many; d_call: .; v_call: TRBV4-3; cdr3_nt: TGCGCCAGCAGCCGTTCCCCGGTCTCGGGTGAAAAACTGTTTTTT; cdr3_aa: CASSRSPVSGEKLFF
j_call: TRBJ2-2; clone_size: many; d_call: .; v_call: TRBV12-3/TRBV12-4; cdr3_nt: TGTGCCAGCAGGGGACACTTCGCGAACACCGGGGAGCTGTTTTTT; cdr3_aa: CASRGHFANTGELFF
j_call: TRBJ2-6; clone_size: .; d_call: .; v_call: TRBV19; cdr3_nt: TGTGCCAGTAGTGCCCCTTCTGGGGCCAACGTCCTGACTTTC; cdr3_aa: CASSAPSGANVLTF
j_call: TRBJ1-6; clone_size: many; d_call: .; v_call: TRBV27; cdr3_nt: TGTGCCAGCAGTTTCCGGGACACGTATTCACCCCTCCACTTT; cdr3_aa: CASSFRDTYSPLHF
j_call: TRBJ1-2; clone_size: .; d_call: TRBD1; v_call: TRBV9; cdr3_nt: TGTGCCAGCAGCGAAGCGACAGGGGGCCACTATGGCTACACCTTC; cdr3_aa: CASSEATGGHYGYTF
j_call: TRBJ1-1; clone_size: few; d_call: .; v_call: TRBV6-2/TRBV6-3; cdr3_nt: TGTGCCAGCAGTTACACCTCGAACACTGAAGCTTTCTTT; cdr3_aa: CASSYTSNTEAFF
j_call: TRBJ1-2; clone_size: .; d_call: .; v_call: TRBV6-2/TRBV6-3; cdr3_nt: TGTGCCAGCAGTTACGAGGTATCGGGGGCTGGTGGCTATGGCTACACCTTC; cdr3_aa: CASSYEVSGAGGYGYTF
j_call: TRBJ1-1; clone_size: many; d_call: .; v_call: TRBV25-1; cdr3_nt: TGTGCCAGCAGGATAGGTACTGAAGCTTTCTTT; cdr3_aa: CASRIGTEAFF
j_call: TRBJ1-5; clone_size: .; d_call: .; v_call: TRBV28; cdr3_nt: TGTGCCAGCAGTTTGAACAATCAGCCCCAGCATTTT; cdr3_aa: CASSLNNQPQHF
j_call: TRBJ2-1; clone_size: few; d_call: .; v_call: TRBV5-5; cdr3_nt: TGTGCCAGCAGCCGAAGACAGGTGGAGGATGAGCAGTTCTTC; cdr3_aa: CASSRRQVEDEQFF
j_call: TRBJ2-7; clone_size: few; d_call: .; v_call: TRBV6-5; cdr3_nt: TGTGCCAGCAGTTACTTGGAGGGTGCCTACGAGCAGTACTTC; cdr3_aa: CASSYLEGAYEQYF
j_call: TRBJ2-1; clone_size: many; d_call: .; v_call: TRBV12-3/TRBV12-4; cdr3_nt: TGTGCCAGCAGTTTGACTGCCTACAATGAGCAGTTCTTC; cdr3_aa: CASSLTAYNEQFF
j_call: TRBJ2-5; clone_size: .; d_call: .; v_call: TRBV28; cdr3_nt: TGTGCCTCCTCGGGCGGGACTGTTACTAGGGGGGAGACCCAGTACTTC; cdr3_aa: CASSGGTVTRGETQYF
j_call: TRBJ2-5; clone_size: .; d_call: .; v_call: TRBV11-2; cdr3_nt: TGTGCCAGCAGCCAGGATGGGACCCAGTACTTC; cdr3_aa: CASSQDGTQYF
j_call: TRBJ2-3; clone_size: many; d_call: .; v_call: TRBV28; cdr3_nt: TGTGCCTGTTCCAGGGACCGAAGCACAGATACGCAGTATTTT; cdr3_aa: CACSRDRSTDTQYF
j_call: TRBJ2-2; clone_size: .; d_call: .; v_call: TRBV28; cdr3_nt: TGTGCCAGCTCGGCCCCCGGGACCGGGGAGCTGTTTTTT; cdr3_aa: CASSAPGTGELFF
j_call: TRBJ2-3; clone_size: many; d_call: TRBD2; v_call: TRBV12-3/TRBV12-4; cdr3_nt: TGTGCCAGCAGTCCGTCTAGCGGGGGGGCAGATACGCAGTATTTT; cdr3_aa: CASSPSSGGADTQYF
j_call: TRBJ1-1; clone_size: .; d_call: .; v_call: TRBV7-6; cdr3_nt: TGTGCCAGCAGCCGGAGGGGGAACACTGAAGCTTTCTTT; cdr3_aa: CASSRRGNTEAFF
j_call: TRBJ2-3; clone_size: few; d_call: TRBD2; v_call: TRBV7-3; cdr3_nt: TGTGCCAGCAGCCCTCTAGCGGGAATGACAGATACGCAGTATTTT; cdr3_aa: CASSPLAGMTDTQYF
j_call: TRBJ2-7; clone_size: .; d_call: TRBD2; v_call: TRBV13; cdr3_nt: TGTGCCAGCAGCGCTAGCGGGACGACCTACGAGCAGTACTTC; cdr3_aa: CASSASGTTYEQYF
j_call: TRBJ2-7; clone_size: .; d_call: TRBD1; v_call: TRBV6-5; cdr3_nt: TGTGCCAGCAGTTACTCGAGGACAGGACGATACGAGCAGTACTTC; cdr3_aa: CASSYSRTGRYEQYF
j_call: TRBJ2-5; clone_size: .; d_call: TRBD1; v_call: TRBV7-9; cdr3_nt: TGTGCCAGCAGTCCAGGGGGCTTAGAGACCCAGTACTTC; cdr3_aa: CASSPGGLETQYF
j_call: TRBJ1-1; clone_size: .; d_call: TRBD1; v_call: TRBV29-1; cdr3_nt: TGCAGCGTTGGGGACAGGGGTCGTCAGAACACTGAAGCTTTCTTT; cdr3_aa: CSVGDRGRQNTEAFF
j_call: TRBJ2-1; clone_size: .; d_call: TRBD1; v_call: TRBV20-1; cdr3_nt: TGCAGTGCTTATGGCAGGGGGCTAGGGAATGAGCAGTTCTTC; cdr3_aa: CSAYGRGLGNEQFF
j_call: TRBJ2-7; clone_size: few; d_call: .; v_call: TRBV20-1; cdr3_nt: TGCAGTTGCCTGCGGACCGGGACCTACGAGCAGTACTTC; cdr3_aa: CSCLRTGTYEQYF
j_call: TRBJ2-3; clone_size: .; d_call: TRBD2; v_call: TRBV4-3; cdr3_nt: TGCGCCAGCAGCCAAGATACCCCACTGACTAGCGGGAGCACAGATACGCAGTATTTT; cdr3_aa: CASSQDTPLTSGSTDTQYF
j_call: TRBJ2-3; clone_size: few; d_call: .; v_call: TRBV2; cdr3_nt: TGTGCCAGCAGTGAAGGTGTCGGAGGATCTTCCGGAGATACGCAGTATTTT; cdr3_aa: CASSEGVGGSSGDTQYF
j_call: TRBJ1-1; clone_size: .; d_call: .; v_call: TRBV11-2; cdr3_nt: TGTGCCAGCAGCTCCCCCTTGGGTCAACCGAAACAGACTGAAGCTTTCTTT; cdr3_aa: CASSSPLGQPKQTEAFF
j_call: TRBJ2-4; clone_size: few; d_call: .; v_call: TRBV7-8; cdr3_nt: TGTGCCAGCAGCTTAGCAGGATTAGTAGACATTCAGTACTTC; cdr3_aa: CASSLAGLVDIQYF
j_call: TRBJ2-7; clone_size: many; d_call: .; v_call: TRBV9; cdr3_nt: TGTGCCAGCAGCTCCGGACTATTAGGGCTCGAGCAGTACTTC; cdr3_aa: CASSSGLLGLEQYF
j_call: TRBJ2-2; clone_size: .; d_call: .; v_call: TRBV4-1; cdr3_nt: TGCGCCAGCAGCCAAGACGGGACAAGGAACACCGGGGAGCTGTTTTTT; cdr3_aa: CASSQDGTRNTGELFF
j_call: TRBJ2-7; clone_size: .; d_call: .; v_call: TRBV7-6; cdr3_nt: TGTGCCAGCTCCAGTTCAGTCGCGGGGACAGCATCCTACGAGCAGTACTTC; cdr3_aa: CASSSSVAGTASYEQYF
j_call: TRBJ2-1; clone_size: .; d_call: .; v_call: TRBV3-1; cdr3_nt: TGTGCCAGCAGCCAAGAAGTGAGCTCCTACAATGAGCAGTTCTTC; cdr3_aa: CASSQEVSSYNEQFF
j_call: TRBJ2-3; clone_size: .; d_call: .; v_call: TRBV24-1; cdr3_nt: TGTGCCACCAGTTCTTACGGAACAACTTCAGATACGCAGTATTTT; cdr3_aa: CATSSYGTTSDTQYF
j_call: TRBJ1-2; clone_size: few; d_call: TRBD1; v_call: TRBV5-1; cdr3_nt: TGCGCCAGCAGCGCCCCCGGGACAGGGGGCGACTATGGCTACACCTTC; cdr3_aa: CASSAPGTGGDYGYTF
j_call: TRBJ1-1; clone_size: few; d_call: .; v_call: TRBV20-1; cdr3_nt: TGCAGTGCTAGTTCCCGACTGTGGGGGGGCCGGACTGAAGCTTTCTTT; cdr3_aa: CSASSRLWGGRTEAFF
j_call: TRBJ1-5; clone_size: medium-sized; d_call: TRBD1; v_call: TRBV7-8; cdr3_nt: TGTGCCAGCAGCTTAGCTACAGGGGTCGACAATCAGCCCCAGCATTTT; cdr3_aa: CASSLATGVDNQPQHF
j_call: TRBJ1-2; clone_size: .; d_call: .; v_call: TRBV7-9; cdr3_nt: TGTGCCAGCAGCTTAGGGAGCAGGCCCTACACCTTC; cdr3_aa: CASSLGSRPYTF
j_call: TRBJ1-1; clone_size: few; d_call: TRBD1; v_call: TRBV27; cdr3_nt: TGTGCCAGCACCCCTTCGGGACAGGGGGTTGGCACTGAAGCTTTCTTT; cdr3_aa: CASTPSGQGVGTEAFF
j_call: TRBJ2-3; clone_size: few; d_call: .; v_call: TRBV9; cdr3_nt: TGTGCCAGCAGCCCTCAGCTTACGCAGTATTTT; cdr3_aa: CASSPQLTQYF
j_call: TRBJ2-7; clone_size: few; d_call: .; v_call: TRBV2; cdr3_nt: TGTGCCAGCAGTTCGACTGGTTGGGGCGAGCAGTACTTC; cdr3_aa: CASSSTGWGEQYF
j_call: TRBJ2-1; clone_size: few; d_call: .; v_call: TRBV15; cdr3_nt: TGTGCCACCAGCAGAGTGGAGCGGTACCTCCTTGGTGAGCAGTTCTTC; cdr3_aa: CATSRVERYLLGEQFF
j_call: TRBJ1-5; clone_size: few; d_call: .; v_call: TRBV7-8; cdr3_nt: TGTGCCAGCAGCTTATTCAGGGGCCCTAATCAGCCCCAGCATTTT; cdr3_aa: CASSLFRGPNQPQHF
j_call: TRBJ2-2; clone_size: few; d_call: .; v_call: TRBV19; cdr3_nt: TGTGCCAGTAGAACGGGGGACATCCCGTCGAACACCGGGGAGCTGTTTTTT; cdr3_aa: CASRTGDIPSNTGELFF
j_call: TRBJ2-1; clone_size: few; d_call: TRBD2; v_call: TRBV29-1; cdr3_nt: TGCAGCGTTGAAGATAGGCTAGCGGGCAATGAGCAGTTCTTC; cdr3_aa: CSVEDRLAGNEQFF
j_call: TRBJ2-2; clone_size: .; d_call: .; v_call: TRBV12-3/TRBV12-4; cdr3_nt: TGTGCCAGCAGTTTCGGGGAGACCGGGGAGCTGTTTTTT; cdr3_aa: CASSFGETGELFF
j_call: TRBJ1-4; clone_size: few; d_call: .; v_call: TRBV21-1; cdr3_nt: TGTGCCAGCAGCAAACAGGGGGTCGTCTCTGAAAAACTGTTTTTT; cdr3_aa: CASSKQGVVSEKLFF
j_call: TRBJ2-7; clone_size: .; d_call: .; v_call: TRBV4-1; cdr3_nt: TGCGCCAGCAGCCAAGTCGGCGACGGTGGGGAGCAGTACTTC; cdr3_aa: CASSQVGDGGEQYF
j_call: TRBJ1-5; clone_size: .; d_call: TRBD1; v_call: TRBV28; cdr3_nt: TGTGCCAGCAGTTTTTACGCCGGGACAGGGGACCATCAGCCCCAGCATTTT; cdr3_aa: CASSFYAGTGDHQPQHF
j_call: TRBJ2-7; clone_size: few; d_call: .; v_call: TRBV7-9; cdr3_nt: TGTGCCAGCAGTACAGCAAGGAACTGGTACGAGCAGTACTTC; cdr3_aa: CASSTARNWYEQYF
j_call: TRBJ2-1; clone_size: many; d_call: .; v_call: TRBV7-9; cdr3_nt: TGTGCCAGCAGCTTCCCGGCGCGGAATGAGCAGTTCTTC; cdr3_aa: CASSFPARNEQFF
j_call: TRBJ2-7; clone_size: .; d_call: TRBD1; v_call: TRBV12-3/TRBV12-4; cdr3_nt: TGTGCCAGCAGCCCACAGACAGGGGGCGATGACTACGAGCAGTACTTC; cdr3_aa: CASSPQTGGDDYEQYF
j_call: TRBJ2-7; clone_size: .; d_call: TRBD2; v_call: TRBV6-5; cdr3_nt: TGTGCCAGCAGTTATAGCGGGAGGGCCTACGAGCAGTACTTC; cdr3_aa: CASSYSGRAYEQYF
j_call: TRBJ1-1; clone_size: few; d_call: .; v_call: TRBV4-2; cdr3_nt: TGTGCCAGCAGCGGCACGATAAACATGAACACTGAAGCTTTCTTT; cdr3_aa: CASSGTINMNTEAFF
j_call: TRBJ2-5; clone_size: few; d_call: TRBD1; v_call: TRBV5-6; cdr3_nt: TGTGCCAGCAGCGCGCCGGGACAGGGAGGAGAGACCCAGTACTTC; cdr3_aa: CASSAPGQGGETQYF
j_call: TRBJ2-1; clone_size: many; d_call: .; v_call: TRBV29-1; cdr3_nt: TGCAGCGTTCTAGGCGGAGGCCACAATGAGCAGTTCTTC; cdr3_aa: CSVLGGGHNEQFF